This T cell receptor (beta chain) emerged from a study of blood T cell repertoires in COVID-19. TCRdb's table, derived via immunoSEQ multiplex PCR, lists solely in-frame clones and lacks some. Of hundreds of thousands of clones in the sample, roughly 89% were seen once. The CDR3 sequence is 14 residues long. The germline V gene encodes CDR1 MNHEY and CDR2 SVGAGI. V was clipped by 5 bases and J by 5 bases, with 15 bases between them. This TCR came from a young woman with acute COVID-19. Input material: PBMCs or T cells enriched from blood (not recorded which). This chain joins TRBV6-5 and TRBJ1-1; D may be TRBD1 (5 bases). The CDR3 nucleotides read TGTGCCAGCAGTAACCTTTGGGGGGAAACTGAAGCTTTCTTT. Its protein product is CASSNLWGETEAFF.